Reported below is one TCR beta chain. The target antigen is unknown. The study excluded patients with uncontrolled infection, other autoimmune disease, pregnancy or lactation. Cells are PBMCs isolated from more than 8.5 ml of fresh blood. V lost 8 bases to trimming and J lost 7 bases; unmatched junction nucleotides: 2. The CDR3 is 12 residues long. Germline V gene lookup returns CDR1 SNHLY and CDR2 FYNNEI. The data were obtained in a study of T cells in Graves' hyperthyroidism and ophthalmopathy. RNA transcripts provided the source from which TCR beta CDR3 regions were amplified. With the HTBI primer set, the TCR CDR3 went through a first round of RT-PCR. From the multiplex PCR reads, TCRdb called clonotypes with MiXCR, one entry per CDR3 protein. The sample lists 37,000 or so distinct CDR3 sequences; around 50% were seen once. Findings and caveats of the study: Blood also carried most thyroid clonotypes expanded above 0.001. Ophthalmopathy and stable hyperthyroidism were told apart by a 13 V-J model.

The sample was blood. The TCR was taken from a man in his forties with Graves' ophthalmopathy. This chain joins TRBV2 and TRBJ2-1; 10 bases are a match to TRBD2. The CDR3 DNA reads as TGTGCCAGCGAACTAGCGGGAAATGAGCAGTTCTTC. This gives the protein CASELAGNEQFF. Full variable domain (outside the CDR3, taken from reference TRBV2 and TRBJ2-1): EPEVTQTPSHQVTQMGQEVILRCVPISNHLYFYWYRQILGQKVEFLVSFYNNEISEKSEIFDDQFSVERPDGSNFTLKIRSTKLEDSAMYFCASELAGNEQFFGPGTRLTVL.